This T cell receptor beta chain was identified in a study of cytomegalovirus exposure and HLA in healthy donors. Study-wide findings and caveats: CMV serostatus was the only immune exposure information that was available.

PCR was performed using 60 Vbeta and 13 Jbeta primers. Assay used: immunoSEQ multiplex PCR; TCRdb lists only in-frame clones, some missing. The sample consists of roughly 200,000 clones, about 81% of them appearing once. On this clone itself: The target antigen is unknown.

V gave up 4 bases and J gave up 1 base, with 10 bases separating them. CDR1 and CDR2 (germline): LNHNV, YYDKDF (reference sequence). The CDR3 sequence is 14 residues long. The clonotype comes from a middle-aged woman in good health and CMV-seronegative. Material for sequencing was PBMCs. V is TRBV15 and J is TRBJ1-2, with D perhaps matching TRBD1 (6 bases). The CDR3 protein is CATSTTGFNYGYTF. CDR3 sequence (DNA): TGTGCCACCAGCACAACAGGGTTTAACTATGGCTACACCTTC.